The 7 T cell receptor beta chains presented below share a single source sample, sequenced in a study of T cells in Graves' hyperthyroidism and ophthalmopathy. TCR beta CDR3 regions were amplified from RNA transcripts. With the HTBI primer set, the TCR CDR3 went through a first round of RT-PCR. TCRdb recomputed calls from the multiplex PCR reads with MiXCR, one row per CDR3 protein. This table has a few hundred thousand distinct CDR3 sequences, approximately 15% appearing once. What was sequenced was blood. All receptors come from a woman in her thirties or forties with Graves' ophthalmopathy.

This chain links TRBV27 with TRBJ2-1, with TRBD1 matching over 7 bases. V was clipped by 5 bases and J by 7 bases; unmatched bases: 11. The CDR3 is made up of 15 amino acids. Germline V gene lookup returns CDR1 MNHEY and CDR2 SMNVEV (reference sequence). This CDR3 is CASSPGTAFRNEQFF. The CDR3 DNA reads as TGTGCCAGCAGTCCCGGGACAGCCTTTAGGAATGAGCAGTTCTTC.

This clonotype was counted at least ten times. One junction end disagrees with the germline gene, perhaps due to a read error. The V and J genes are TRBV18 and TRBJ2-5; D uncertain. Germline loops: CDR1 KGHSH, CDR2 LQKENI. CDR3 length equals 13 residues. The CDR3 loop is CASSPSLQGTQYF. For the CDR3, the DNA is TGTGCCAGCTCACCAAGCCTCCAAGGGACCCAGTACTTC.

The V call is TRBV7-9, the J call TRBJ2-1, with a possible D match to TRBD2 (5 bases). The CDR3 has 11 residues. Germline values: CDR1 SEHNR, CDR2 FQNEAQ (reference sequence). Trimming pared 3 bases from V and 14 bases from J, leaving 11 bases between. CDR3 region: CASSFGEGEFF. DNA of the CDR3: TGTGCCAGCAGCTTCGGAGAGGGAGAGTTCTTC.

V usage is TRBV20-1 and J usage is TRBJ1-6, with a tentative D call TRBD1 (6 bases). Trimming took 2 bases from V and 6 from J, leaving 14 bases between them. This CDR3 has 15 residues. Germline CDR1 DFQATT, CDR2 SNEGSKA (reference sequence). CDR3 sequence (DNA): TGCAGTGCTAGATCTCCGGACAGACTTAATTCACCCCTCCACTTT. This codes for CSARSPDRLNSPLHF.

This clonotype turned up a few times. V usage is TRBV19 and J usage is TRBJ1-5, with a tentative D call TRBD1 (6 bases). The germline V and J ends were trimmed by 1 base and 4 bases, with 8 bases remaining between them. The V gene's germline CDR1 is LNHDA and CDR2 SQIVND (reference sequence). The CDR3 has 14 amino acids. The CDR3 region has the DNA TGTGCCAGTAGTATAGTGGGGGCGAATCAGCCCCAGCATTTT. This translates into CASSIVGANQPQHF.

This chain joins TRBV6-1 and TRBJ1-5; D is possibly TRBD1 (5 bases). Germline V gene data show CDR1 as MNHNS and CDR2 as SASEGT. The CDR3 sequence is 15 residues long. V was clipped by 6 bases and J by 5 bases, with 17 bases between them. CDR3 region: CASRTPGVRDQPQHF. The CDR3 region has the DNA TGTGCCAGCAGAACCCCGGGGGTGAGGGATCAGCCCCAGCATTTT.

The chain combines TRBV4-1 with TRBJ1-1; D is uncertain. The CDR3 has 17 residues. CDR1 is MGHRA, CDR2 YSYEKL, per germline. V was pared by 0 bases and J by 4 bases, with 18 bases between. The CDR3 region is CASSQEGPGWVVTEAFF. The CDR3 region has the DNA TGCGCCAGCAGCCAAGAGGGCCCAGGATGGGTGGTCACTGAAGCTTTCTTT.